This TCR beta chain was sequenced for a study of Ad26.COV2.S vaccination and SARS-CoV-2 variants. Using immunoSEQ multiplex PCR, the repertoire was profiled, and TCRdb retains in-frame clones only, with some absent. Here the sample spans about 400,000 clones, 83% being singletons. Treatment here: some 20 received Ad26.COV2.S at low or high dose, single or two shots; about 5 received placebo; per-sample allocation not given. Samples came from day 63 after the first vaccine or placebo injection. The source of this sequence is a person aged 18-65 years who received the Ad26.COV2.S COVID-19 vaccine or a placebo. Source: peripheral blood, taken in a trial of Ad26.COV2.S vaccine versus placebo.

This chain's CDR3 is CATTVGASTDTQYF. CDR3 DNA: TGTGCCACCACGGTTGGGGCTAGCACAGATACGCAGTATTTT. The V and J genes are TRBV6-5 and TRBJ2-3; TRBD1 is a possible D gene (5 bases). From germline, CDR1 is MNHEY and CDR2 SVGAGI. This CDR3 is 14 amino acids long. Trimming removed 10 bases from V and 0 bases from J, with 14 bases in between.